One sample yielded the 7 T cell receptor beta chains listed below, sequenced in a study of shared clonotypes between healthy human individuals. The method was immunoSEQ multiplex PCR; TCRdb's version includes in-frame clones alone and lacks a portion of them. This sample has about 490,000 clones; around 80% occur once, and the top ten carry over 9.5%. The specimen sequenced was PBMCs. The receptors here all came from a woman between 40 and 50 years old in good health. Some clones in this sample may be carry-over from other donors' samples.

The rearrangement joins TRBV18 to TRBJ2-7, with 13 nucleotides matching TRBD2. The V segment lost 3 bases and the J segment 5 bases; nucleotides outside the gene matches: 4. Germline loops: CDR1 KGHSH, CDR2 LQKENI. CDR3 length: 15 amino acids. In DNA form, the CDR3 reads TGTGCCAGCTCACCGACAGGGACTAGCGGGAACGAGCAGTACTTC. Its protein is CASSPTGTSGNEQYF.

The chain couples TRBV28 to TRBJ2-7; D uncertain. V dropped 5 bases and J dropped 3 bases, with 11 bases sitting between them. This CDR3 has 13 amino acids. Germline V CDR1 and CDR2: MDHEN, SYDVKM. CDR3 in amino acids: CASSPPLHYEQYF. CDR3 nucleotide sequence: TGTGCCAGCAGTCCTCCTCTACACTACGAGCAGTACTTC.

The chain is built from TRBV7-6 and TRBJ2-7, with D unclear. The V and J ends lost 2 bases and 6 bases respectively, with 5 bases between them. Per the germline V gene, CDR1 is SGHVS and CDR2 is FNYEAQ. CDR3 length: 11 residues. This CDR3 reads CASSLNREQYF. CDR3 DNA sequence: TGTGCCAGCAGCTTAAATCGCGAGCAGTACTTC.

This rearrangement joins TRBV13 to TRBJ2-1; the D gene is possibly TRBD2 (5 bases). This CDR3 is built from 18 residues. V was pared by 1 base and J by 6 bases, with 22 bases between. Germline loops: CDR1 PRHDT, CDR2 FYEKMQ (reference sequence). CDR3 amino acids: CASSLVSWRAEMGNEQFF. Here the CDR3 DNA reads TGTGCCAGCAGCTTAGTATCGTGGCGGGCGGAGATGGGCAATGAGCAGTTCTTC. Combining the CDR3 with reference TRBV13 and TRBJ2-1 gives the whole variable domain AAGVIQSPRHLIKEKRETATLKCYPIPRHDTVYWYQQGPGQDPQFLISFYEKMQSDKGSIPDRFSAQQFSDYHSELNMSSLELGDSALYFCASSLVSWRAEMGNEQFFGPGTRLTVL.

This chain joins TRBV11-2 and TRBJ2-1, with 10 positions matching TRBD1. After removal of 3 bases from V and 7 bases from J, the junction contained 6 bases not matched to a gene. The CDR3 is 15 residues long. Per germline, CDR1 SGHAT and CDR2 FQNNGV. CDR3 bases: TGTGCCAGCAGCTTTCCGGGACAGGGGATGAATGAGCAGTTCTTC. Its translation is CASSFPGQGMNEQFF. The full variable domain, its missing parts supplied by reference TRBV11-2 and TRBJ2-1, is EAGVAQSPRYKIIEKRQSVAFWCNPISGHATLYWYQQILGQGPKLLIQFQNNGVVDDSQLPKDRFSAERLKGVDSTLKIQPAKLEDSAVYLCASSFPGQGMNEQFFGPGTRLTVL.

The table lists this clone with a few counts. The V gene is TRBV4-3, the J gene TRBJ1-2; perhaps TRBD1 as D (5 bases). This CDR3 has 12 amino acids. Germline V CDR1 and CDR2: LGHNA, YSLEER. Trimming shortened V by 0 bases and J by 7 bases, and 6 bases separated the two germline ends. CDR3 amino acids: CASSQEGVGYTF. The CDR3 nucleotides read TGCGCCAGCAGCCAAGAAGGGGTTGGCTACACCTTC.

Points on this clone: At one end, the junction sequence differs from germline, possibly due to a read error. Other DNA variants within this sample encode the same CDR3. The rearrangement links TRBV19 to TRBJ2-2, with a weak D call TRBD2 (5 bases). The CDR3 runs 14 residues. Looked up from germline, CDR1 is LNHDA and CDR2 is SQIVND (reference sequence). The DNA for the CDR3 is TGTGCCAGTAGTATTTTTACGAACACCGGGGAGTTGTTTTTT. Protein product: CASSIFTNTGELFF. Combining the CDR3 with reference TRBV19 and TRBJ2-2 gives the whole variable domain DGGITQSPKYLFRKEGQNVTLSCEQNLNHDAMYWYRQDPGQGLRLIYYSQIVNDFQKGDIAEGYSVSREKKESFPLTVTSAQKNPTAFYLCASSIFTNTGELFFGEGSRLTVL.